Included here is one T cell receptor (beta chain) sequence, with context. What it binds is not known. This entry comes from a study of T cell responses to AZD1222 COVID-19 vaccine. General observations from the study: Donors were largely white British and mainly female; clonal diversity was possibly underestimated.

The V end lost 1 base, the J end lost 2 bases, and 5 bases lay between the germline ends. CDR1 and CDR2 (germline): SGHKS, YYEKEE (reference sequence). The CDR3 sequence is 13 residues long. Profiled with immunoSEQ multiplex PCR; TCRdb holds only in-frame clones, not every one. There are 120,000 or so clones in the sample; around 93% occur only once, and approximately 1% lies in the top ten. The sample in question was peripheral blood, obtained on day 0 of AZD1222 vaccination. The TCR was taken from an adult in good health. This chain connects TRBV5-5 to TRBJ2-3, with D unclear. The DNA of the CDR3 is TGTGCCAGCAGCTTGTTGTACACAGATACGCAGTATTTT. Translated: CASSLLYTDTQYF.